This paragraph reports one T cell receptor beta chain. Germline CDR1 is MGHRA and CDR2 is YSYEKL. With 3 bases clipped from V and 8 bases from J, the junction kept 6 bases outside the gene matches. The CDR3 sequence is 14 residues long. As handled by the study authors: Reference gene primer amplification in the assay estimated nucleated cell counts. Clones were sequenced by immunoSEQ multiplex PCR, and TCRdb holds only the in-frame ones, with some missing. Clone size and V and J calls were adopted from that table, with D and trimming inferred from the DNA. This sample yields about 220,000 clones, of which 80% to 85% are seen a single time; 5.1% belongs to the top ten. This specimen comes from a study of blood T cell repertoires in COVID-19. Study-wide background: Samples of COVID-19 (acute and convalescent) were obtained from the United States, Italy and Spain. T cells, B-cell-depleted T cells, or PBMCs supplied cDNA or gDNA.

Sequenced material: peripheral blood. This rearrangement joins TRBV4-1 to TRBJ2-1; 8 nucleotides agree with TRBD2. The receptor comes from a woman aged 60 to 75 who had recovered from COVID-19. CDR3 protein: CASSHVSGADEQFF. The CDR3 DNA sequence: TGCGCCAGCAGCCACGTTAGCGGGGCGGATGAGCAGTTCTTC.